The 8 T cell receptor beta chains reported below all come from one sample, sequenced in a study of OX40 agonist ivuxolimab in advanced cancers. Assay used: immunoSEQ multiplex PCR; TCRdb lists only in-frame clones, some missing. The sample contains roughly 20,000 clones, roughly four fifths of which appear only once. Sequenced here: CD4+ or CD8+ T cells sorted from blood, sampled in a trial of the OX40 agonist ivuxolimab. These TCRs come from an adult with an advanced solid tumor such as melanoma, head and neck, liver or kidney cancer.

The chain uses TRBV14 and TRBJ2-3; TRBD2 matches 8 bases. This CDR3 has 17 residues. J lost 1 base, V lost 1 base, and 7 bases had no gene match. CDR1 and CDR2 (germline): SGHDN, FVKESK. This CDR3 reads CASSQGIREGRTDTQYF. CDR3 nucleotides: TGTGCCAGCAGCCAAGGAATCCGGGAGGGACGCACAGATACGCAGTATTTT.

V usage is TRBV28 and J usage is TRBJ2-7; 9 nucleotides line up with TRBD1. Germline lookup yields CDR1 MDHEN and CDR2 SYDVKM. Losses at the gene ends were 3 bases for V and 2 bases for J; bases not matched to a gene: 8. This CDR3 spans 16 amino acids. The CDR3 DNA reads as TGTGCCAGCAGTTTTCTAGGACAGGGGACCGCCTACGAGCAGTACTTC. Amino acid sequence: CASSFLGQGTAYEQYF.

This sequence joins TRBV4-2 and TRBJ2-7; D remains unclear. The V and J ends lost 4 bases and 6 bases respectively, with 13 bases between them. This CDR3 has 13 residues. Germline CDR1 reads LGHNA; CDR2 reads YNFKEQ. The CDR3 loop is CASSPSSSGEQYF. The DNA of the CDR3 is TGTGCCAGCAGCCCAAGTTCCTCTGGCGAGCAGTACTTC.

This clone came up once. This rearrangement joins TRBV5-1 to TRBJ2-5; TRBD1 is a possible D gene (6 bases). This CDR3 has 13 amino acids. CDR1 is SGHRS and CDR2 is YFSETQ in the germline V gene. Trimming removed 3 bases from V and 10 bases from J, with 16 bases in between. DNA for the CDR3: TGCGCCAGCAGCTCGCTACAGGGTGGGCTCCAGTACTTC. Amino acids: CASSSLQGGLQYF.

V is TRBV5-6 and J is TRBJ1-2; D ambiguous. CDR1 and CDR2 from the germline V gene are SGHDT and YYEEEE. The germline V and J ends were trimmed by 0 bases and 6 bases, with 15 bases remaining between them. CDR3 length: 15 residues. CDR3 nucleotides: TGTGCCAGCAGCTTGGGAGGCCCGCCACTAAATGGCTACACCTTC. It translates to CASSLGGPPLNGYTF.

This clone occurred a few times. This chain links TRBV2 with TRBJ1-5; D is undetermined. The CDR3 covers 14 residues. The ends were cut back, 6 bases at V and 3 bases at J, with 12 bases in the middle. Germline V CDR1 and CDR2: SNHLY, FYNNEI. CDR3 in DNA: TGTGCCAGCAGCCTGGCGGGTCACAATCAGCCCCAGCATTTT. Encoded protein: CASSLAGHNQPQHF.

The V gene is TRBV6-5, the J gene TRBJ2-5, with D possibly TRBD2 on 5 matching bases. The V end was cut by 0 bases, the J end by 0 bases, with 11 bases between. Germline assignment: CDR1 MNHEY and CDR2 SVGAGI. The CDR3 length is 16 residues. The CDR3 nucleotides read TGTGCCAGCAGTTACTCGGCTAGCCTCGACCAAGAGACCCAGTACTTC. This encodes CASSYSASLDQETQYF.

This chain connects TRBV7-9 to TRBJ1-1; D gene unclear. CDR3 length: 13 residues. Looked up from germline, CDR1 is SEHNR and CDR2 is FQNEAQ (reference sequence). V dropped 2 bases and J dropped 3 bases, with 7 bases sitting between them. CDR3 in DNA: TGTGCCAGCAGCTTACAGGCATACACTGAAGCTTTCTTT. Translating it yields CASSLQAYTEAFF. Drawing the rest from reference TRBV7-9 and TRBJ1-1, the complete variable domain is DTGVSQNPRHKITKRGQNVTFRCDPISEHNRLYWYRQTLGQGPEFLTYFQNEAQLEKSRLLSDRFSAERPKGSFSTLEIQRTEQGDSAMYLCASSLQAYTEAFFGQGTRLTVV.